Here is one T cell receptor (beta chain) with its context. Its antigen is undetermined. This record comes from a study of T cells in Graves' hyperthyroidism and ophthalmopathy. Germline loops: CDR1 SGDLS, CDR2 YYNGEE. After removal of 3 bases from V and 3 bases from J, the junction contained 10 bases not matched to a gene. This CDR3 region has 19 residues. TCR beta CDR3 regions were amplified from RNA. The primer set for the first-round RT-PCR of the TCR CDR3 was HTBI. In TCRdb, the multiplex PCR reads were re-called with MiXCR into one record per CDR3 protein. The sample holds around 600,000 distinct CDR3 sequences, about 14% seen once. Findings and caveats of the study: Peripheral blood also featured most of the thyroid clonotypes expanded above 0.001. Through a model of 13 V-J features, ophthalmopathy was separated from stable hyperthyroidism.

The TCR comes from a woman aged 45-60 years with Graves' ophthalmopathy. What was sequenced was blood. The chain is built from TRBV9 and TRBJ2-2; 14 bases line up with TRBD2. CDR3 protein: CASSAPGTSGSSDTGELFF. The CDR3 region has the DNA TGTGCCAGCAGCGCGCCCGGGACTAGCGGGAGTTCGGACACCGGGGAGCTGTTTTTT.